Sequencing of this T cell receptor (beta chain) was carried out in a study of blood T cell repertoires in COVID-19. Turning to the study itself: Material from acute and convalescent COVID-19 was sourced from the United States, Italy and Spain.

Trimming cost V 4 bases and J 6 bases, with 12 bases left between them. The length of the CDR3 is 14 residues. Germline values: CDR1 MNHNS, CDR2 SASEGT. In the authors' workflow: Amplifying reference gene primers gave estimates of nucleated cell counts. Some clones are missing from TCRdb's copy, which holds only in-frame ones; the method was immunoSEQ multiplex PCR. V and J calls and clone size are those listed in that table; D and trimming were worked out from the DNA. This table holds roughly 130,000 clones, approximately 88% found once. The gene calls are TRBV6-1 and TRBJ1-4; D remains unclear. The sequence came from a man aged 60 to 69 with active or convalescent COVID-19. The specimen sequenced was peripheral blood. The CDR3 DNA reads TGTGCCAGCAGTGGCGCACGGGGAGATGAAAAACTGTTTTTT. It yields the protein CASSGARGDEKLFF.